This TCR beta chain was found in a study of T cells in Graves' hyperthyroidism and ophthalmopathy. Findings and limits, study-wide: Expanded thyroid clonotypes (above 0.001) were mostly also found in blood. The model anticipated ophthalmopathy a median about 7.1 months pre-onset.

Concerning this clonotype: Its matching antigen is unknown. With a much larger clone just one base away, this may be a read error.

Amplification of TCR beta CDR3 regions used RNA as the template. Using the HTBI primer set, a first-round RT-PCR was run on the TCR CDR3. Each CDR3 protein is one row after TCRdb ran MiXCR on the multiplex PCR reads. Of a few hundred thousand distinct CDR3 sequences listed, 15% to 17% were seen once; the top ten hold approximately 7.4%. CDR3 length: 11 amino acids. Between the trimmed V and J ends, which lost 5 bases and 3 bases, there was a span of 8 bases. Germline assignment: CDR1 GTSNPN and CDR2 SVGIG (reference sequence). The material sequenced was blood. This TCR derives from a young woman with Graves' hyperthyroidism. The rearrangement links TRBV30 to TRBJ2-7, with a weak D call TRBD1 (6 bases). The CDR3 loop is CAWGQLYEQYF. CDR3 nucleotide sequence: TGTGCCTGGGGACAGCTCTACGAGCAGTACTTC.